These 27 T cell receptor beta chains share one sample of origin, sequenced in a study of shared clonotypes between healthy human individuals. Assay used: immunoSEQ multiplex PCR; TCRdb lists only in-frame clones, some missing. The sample gives over 1.5 million clones, 95% to 99% of which show up once; around 0.45% is in the top ten. Sequencing was performed on naive CD4+ T cells sorted from blood. As to subset: CD45RA+ positively selected. All receptors come from a man under 40 in good health.

The genes are TRBV2 and TRBJ1-5; 9 bases line up with TRBD1. Germline V gene data show CDR1 as SNHLY and CDR2 as FYNNEI. V was clipped by 6 bases and J by 7 bases; unmatched bases: 7. The CDR3 is made up of 14 amino acids. This CDR3 is CASSVDRGEQPQHF. The CDR3 DNA sequence: TGTGCCAGCAGCGTGGACAGGGGAGAGCAGCCCCAGCATTTT.

The chain joins TRBV5-1 to TRBJ1-2; D remains unclear. The germline V gene encodes CDR1 SGHRS and CDR2 YFSETQ. V was trimmed by 2 bases and J by 3 bases, leaving 14 bases between them. This CDR3 has 15 amino acids. The CDR3 nucleotides are TGCGCCAGCAGCTTACCCTCTGGCGGGGACTATGGCTACACCTTC. The encoded protein is CASSLPSGGDYGYTF.

The rearrangement links TRBV5-1 to TRBJ2-7; 9 bases are a match to TRBD2. Germline CDR1 reads SGHRS; CDR2 reads YFSETQ. Germline trimming cut 7 bases from V and 6 bases from J; bases unmatched to any gene: 14. The CDR3 has 15 residues. Here the CDR3 reads CASRPSGIGVGEQYF. Here the CDR3 DNA reads TGCGCCAGCCGACCTAGCGGGATCGGGGTGGGCGAGCAGTACTTC.

The chain combines TRBV7-3 with TRBJ1-2; D remains ambiguous. V was pared by 8 bases and J by 8 bases, with 12 bases between. CDR1 and CDR2 from the germline V gene are SGHTA and FQGTGA. This CDR3 contains 11 residues. The CDR3 DNA reads TGTGCCAGCTCCGAGGGCGGAGGCTACACCTTC. Amino acids: CASSEGGGYTF. The entire variable domain, with the rest obtained from reference TRBV7-3 and TRBJ1-2, is as follows: GAGVSQTPSNKVTEKGKYVELRCDPISGHTALYWYRQSLGQGPEFLIYFQGTGAADDSGLPNDRFFAVRPEGSVSTLKIQRTERGDSAVYLCASSEGGGYTFGSGTRLTVV.

The J gene is TRBJ1-1, the V gene TRBV9; 11 nucleotides agree with TRBD1. The J segment lost 1 base and the V segment lost 0 bases, leaving 14 bases of the junction unmatched. This CDR3 has 20 residues. The germline gives CDR1 SGDLS, CDR2 YYNGEE. The CDR3 DNA is TGTGCCAGCAGCGTAGGGCCTTTGTGGACAGGGGGCGGTTCGAACACTGAAGCTTTCTTT. It specifies CASSVGPLWTGGGSNTEAFF.

The chain is built from TRBV5-4 and TRBJ2-3, with 7 nucleotides matching TRBD1. Per germline, CDR1 SGHNT and CDR2 YYREEE (reference sequence). V gave up 4 bases and J gave up 2 bases; unmatched junction bases: 7. The CDR3 loop spans 15 amino acids. This CDR3 is CASSTRQGFTDTQYF. In DNA, the CDR3 is TGTGCCAGCAGCACCCGACAGGGCTTCACAGATACGCAGTATTTT. Full variable domain (missing parts from reference TRBV5-4 and TRBJ2-3): ETGVTQSPTHLIKTRGQQVTLRCSSQSGHNTVSWYQQALGQGPQFIFQYYREEENGRGNFPPRFSGLQFPNYSSELNVNALELDDSALYLCASSTRQGFTDTQYFGPGTRLTVL.

The chain couples TRBV5-1 to TRBJ2-7, with a weak D call TRBD2 (5 bases). CDR1 and CDR2 from the germline V gene are SGHRS and YFSETQ. The CDR3 is 13 amino acids. The germline V and J ends were trimmed by 2 bases and 7 bases, with 13 bases remaining between them. CDR3 sequence (DNA): TGCGCCAGCAGCTTTGGACCAGGACTGGAGCAGTACTTC. This sequence encodes CASSFGPGLEQYF.

The genes are TRBV19 and TRBJ2-1; D uncertain. The germline V and J ends were trimmed by 3 bases and 0 bases, with 15 bases remaining between them. The V gene's germline CDR1 is LNHDA and CDR2 SQIVND (reference sequence). The CDR3 runs to 17 residues. CDR3 loop: CASSILPRESSYNEQFF. In DNA form, the CDR3 reads TGTGCCAGTAGTATCCTCCCGAGAGAAAGCTCCTACAATGAGCAGTTCTTC.

This chain uses TRBV5-1 with TRBJ2-7; 11 bases are a match to TRBD1. CDR1 is SGHRS, CDR2 YFSETQ, per germline. V lost 5 bases to trimming and J lost 3 bases; unmatched junction nucleotides: 7. CDR3 length equals 15 residues. CDR3 DNA: TGCGCCAGCAGAGACCGGGACAGGGGGTTCTACGAGCAGTACTTC. Protein product: CASRDRDRGFYEQYF.

The chain recombines TRBV28 with TRBJ1-1; D gene uncertain. CDR1 and CDR2 from the germline V gene are MDHEN and SYDVKM. This CDR3 region has 16 residues. V was trimmed by 3 bases and J by 1 base, leaving 15 bases between them. The CDR3 loop reads CASSFPALGQNTEAFF. In nucleotides, the CDR3 is TGTGCCAGCAGTTTCCCCGCTTTGGGCCAGAACACTGAAGCTTTCTTT.

The chain joins TRBV5-5 to TRBJ1-5, with D maybe TRBD1 (6 bases). The ends were cut back, 4 bases at V and 9 bases at J, with 17 bases in the middle. Germline V gene data show CDR1 as SGHKS and CDR2 as YYEKEE (reference sequence). This CDR3 comprises 14 residues. DNA of the CDR3: TGTGCCAGCAGCGTAGGACAGTCAGATTGGCCCCAGCATTTT. Translation gives CASSVGQSDWPQHF.

The chain links TRBV5-5 to TRBJ2-7; TRBD2 matches at 8 bases. Trimming cost V 4 bases and J 5 bases; bases outside gene matches: 8. The CDR3 extends over 14 amino acids. CDR1 is SGHKS, CDR2 YYEKEE, per germline (reference sequence). This chain's CDR3 is CASSLSGLADEQYF. The CDR3 coding sequence is TGTGCCAGCAGCCTGAGTGGACTAGCTGACGAGCAGTACTTC.

This rearrangement joins TRBV4-1 to TRBJ2-5; tentative D call: TRBD1 (6 bases). CDR1 is MGHRA, CDR2 YSYEKL, per germline. The V and J ends lost 4 bases and 5 bases respectively, with 17 bases between them. The CDR3 is made up of 15 amino acids. The CDR3 DNA is TGCGCCAGCAGCCTGGATGGCCAGGGGAAGGAGACCCAGTACTTC. Its translation: CASSLDGQGKETQYF.

The gene calls are TRBV7-3 and TRBJ2-5; TRBD1 aligns across 10 bases. CDR1 is SGHTA, CDR2 FQGTGA, per germline. The CDR3 contains 15 residues. Trimming cost V 2 bases and J 5 bases; bases outside gene matches: 5. The CDR3 spells CASSLAGTGEETQYF. The DNA for the CDR3 is TGTGCCAGCAGCTTAGCCGGGACAGGGGAGGAGACCCAGTACTTC.

Concerning this clone: Distinct nucleotide sequences in the sample also encode this CDR3. The chain carries TRBV18 and TRBJ2-5; 10 bases agree with TRBD2. The germline V gene has CDR1 KGHSH and CDR2 LQKENI. The CDR3 runs to 15 residues. Trimming cost V 6 bases and J 1 base; bases outside gene matches: 5. CDR3 protein: CASSPRTSGQETQYF. For the CDR3, the DNA is TGTGCCAGCTCCCCCCGGACTAGCGGCCAAGAGACCCAGTACTTC.

In regard to this clone: This sample also contains other DNA sequences that code for the same CDR3. The CDR3 DNA sequence: TGCGCCAGCAGCTTGGTTAGCGGGAGGGTCTACAATGAGCAGTTCTTC. Amino acids: CASSLVSGRVYNEQFF. The chain uses TRBV5-1 and TRBJ2-1, with 11 bases aligning to TRBD2. The CDR3 totals 16 residues. CDR1 SGHRS and CDR2 YFSETQ come from the germline V gene. Trimming cost V 0 bases and J 3 bases; bases outside gene matches: 2.

This chain connects TRBV5-5 to TRBJ2-1; 9 bases align to TRBD2. CDR1 and CDR2 (germline): SGHKS, YYEKEE (reference sequence). The CDR3 has 16 amino acids. V was clipped by 4 bases and J by 2 bases; unmatched bases: 7. CDR3 coding DNA: TGTGCCAGCAGCCACCACGGACTAGCGACCTACAATGAGCAGTTCTTC. Protein sequence: CASSHHGLATYNEQFF. Filled out from reference TRBV5-5 and TRBJ2-1, the complete variable domain reads DAGVTQSPTHLIKTRGQQVTLRCSPISGHKSVSWYQQVLGQGPQFIFQYYEKEERGRGNFPDRFSARQFPNYSSELNVNALLLGDSALYLCASSHHGLATYNEQFFGPGTRLTVL.

The count of this clone is one. The chain is built from TRBV29-1 and TRBJ2-7; D ambiguous. Per germline, CDR1 SQVTM and CDR2 ANQGSEA. Deletions cut 0 bases from V and 2 bases from J, with 8 bases between. CDR3 length: 13 residues. DNA for the CDR3: TGCAGCGTTGAAGACGGGTCACCCTACGAGCAGTACTTC. Amino acids: CSVEDGSPYEQYF.

The chain employs TRBV29-1 and TRBJ2-3, with no clear D. CDR1 SQVTM and CDR2 ANQGSEA come from the germline V gene. V was trimmed by 4 bases and J by 2 bases, leaving 7 bases between them. The CDR3 consists of 12 residues. The CDR3 spells CSVATFTDTQYF. The CDR3 DNA follows: TGCAGCGTTGCGACTTTCACAGATACGCAGTATTTT.

This clone was seen once. This chain links TRBV5-4 with TRBJ2-3, with D perhaps matching TRBD2 (6 bases). The CDR3 runs 14 residues. Germline V gene sequence: CDR1 SGHNT, CDR2 YYREEE (reference sequence). The ends were cut back, 4 bases at V and 8 bases at J, with 17 bases in the middle. CDR3 in amino acids: CASSTNPGRGTQYF. In nucleotides, the CDR3 is TGTGCCAGCAGCACGAACCCCGGGCGGGGTACGCAGTATTTT.

The chain joins TRBV30 to TRBJ2-7, with D unclear. Trimming removed 2 bases at V and 7 bases at J, with 18 bases between. The germline V gene encodes CDR1 GTSNPN and CDR2 SVGIG (reference sequence). The CDR3 covers 14 residues. The CDR3 region has the DNA TGTGCCTGGAGTTTCGCGGTAGGGTCATTTGAGCAGTACTTC. Encoded protein: CAWSFAVGSFEQYF.

The chain combines TRBV6-1 with TRBJ2-7; tentative D call: TRBD2 (6 bases). The V gene lost 11 bases and the J gene lost 3 bases, with 14 bases spanning the gap. The V gene's germline CDR1 is MNHNS and CDR2 SASEGT. The CDR3 has 12 residues. CDR3 protein: CASGEAGYEQYF. The CDR3 coding sequence is TGTGCCTCTGGGGAGGCTGGCTACGAGCAGTACTTC.

Here the CDR3 DNA reads TGTGCCAGCAGCCCTGGACACAACTACGAGCAGTACTTC. This gives the protein CASSPGHNYEQYF. The J gene is TRBJ2-7, the V gene TRBV11-2; D is possibly TRBD1 (5 bases). The CDR3 has 13 residues. Deletions cut 5 bases from V and 3 bases from J, with 11 bases between. Germline V gene sequence: CDR1 SGHAT, CDR2 FQNNGV.

The V call is TRBV4-1, the J call TRBJ2-7; 9 bases agree with TRBD2. Germline V gene data show CDR1 as MGHRA and CDR2 as YSYEKL. The CDR3 loop spans 18 amino acids. Losses at the gene ends were 1 base for V and 2 bases for J; bases not matched to a gene: 12. The CDR3 spells CASSQVSAGLARTYEQYF. The CDR3, as DNA: TGCGCCAGCAGCCAAGTGTCCGCCGGACTAGCGCGGACCTACGAGCAGTACTTC.

This chain connects TRBV11-2 to TRBJ2-1, with D unresolved. The CDR3 consists of 17 residues. V gave up 1 base and J gave up 0 bases, with 13 bases separating them. Germline CDR1 SGHAT, CDR2 FQNNGV. CDR3 sequence (DNA): TGTGCCAGCAGCTTAGTAATAGGTATCCGCTCCTACAATGAGCAGTTCTTC. This sequence encodes CASSLVIGIRSYNEQFF.

This clone came up once. The V call is TRBV5-4, the J call TRBJ2-1; TRBD1 agrees at 7 bases. The CDR3 consists of 13 residues. The germline V gene has CDR1 SGHNT and CDR2 YYREEE (reference sequence). Trimming at V came to 3 bases and at J to 10 bases, leaving 7 bases not matched to a gene. CDR3 in DNA: TGTGCCAGCAGCTCTGACAGGGCGGGCGAGCAGTTCTTC. This translates into CASSSDRAGEQFF.

The chain joins TRBV6-5 to TRBJ2-3; TRBD2 matches 8 bases. The germline CDR1 and CDR2 sequences are MNHEY and SVGAGI. Trimming cost V 4 bases and J 7 bases; bases outside gene matches: 13. This CDR3 is 16 amino acids long. DNA for the CDR3: TGTGCCAGCAGTTTATCTGGAGCGGGAGTTTTGAATACGCAGTATTTT. This sequence encodes CASSLSGAGVLNTQYF.